This T cell receptor beta chain was captured in a study of T cell clones after liver transplantation. Looking at the study overall: Three of eight recipients were HCV-positive; others had non-autoimmune, non-viral indications.

CD3+CD4+ and CD3+CD8+ cells were FACS-sorted from thawed unstimulated PBMCs. Per the germline V gene, CDR1 is SGHRS and CDR2 is YFSETQ. With 4 bases clipped from V and 0 bases from J, the junction kept 6 bases outside the gene matches. There are 16 residues in the CDR3. On this clone: What it binds is not known.

Notes on the study in general: The donor-reactive repertoire was only partly measurable in a couple of subjects, lacking donor cells. Migration into the graft, not deletion, may explain lost graft donor-reactive T cells.

Method: immunoSEQ multiplex PCR; TCRdb's copy keeps in-frame clones and lacks some. The sample consists of 20,000 to 25,000 clones, roughly 69% of them appearing once. The TCR comes from a human donor who received a liver transplant. The genes are TRBV5-1 and TRBJ2-4; TRBD1 matches 8 bases. The source material was CD4+ T cells from blood, sampled before liver transplant. The CDR3 protein is CASSPGTGLAKNIQYF. CDR3 bases: TGCGCCAGCAGCCCCGGGACAGGTTTAGCCAAAAACATTCAGTACTTC. The full variable domain, rest sourced from reference TRBV5-1 and TRBJ2-4, is KAGVTQTPRYLIKTRGQQVTLSCSPISGHRSVSWYQQTPGQGLQFLFEYFSETQRNKGNFPGRFSGRQFSNSRSEMNVSTLELGDSALYLCASSPGTGLAKNIQYFGAGTRLSVL.